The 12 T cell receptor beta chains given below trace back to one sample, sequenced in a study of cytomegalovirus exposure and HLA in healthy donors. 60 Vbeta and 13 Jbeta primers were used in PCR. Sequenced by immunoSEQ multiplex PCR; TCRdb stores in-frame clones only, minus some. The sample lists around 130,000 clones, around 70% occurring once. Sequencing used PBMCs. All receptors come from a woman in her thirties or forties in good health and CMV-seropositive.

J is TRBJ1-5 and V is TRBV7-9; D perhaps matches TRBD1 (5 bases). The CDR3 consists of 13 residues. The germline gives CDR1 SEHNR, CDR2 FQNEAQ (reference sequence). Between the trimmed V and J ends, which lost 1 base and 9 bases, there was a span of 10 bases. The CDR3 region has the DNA TGTGCCAGCAGCTTAGGACAGTCTGGGCCCCAGCATTTT. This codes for CASSLGQSGPQHF.

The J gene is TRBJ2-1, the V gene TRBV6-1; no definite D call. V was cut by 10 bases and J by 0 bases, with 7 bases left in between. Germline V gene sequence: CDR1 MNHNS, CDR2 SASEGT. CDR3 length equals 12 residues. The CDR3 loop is CAISSSYNEQFF. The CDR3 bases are TGTGCCATCTCGAGCTCCTACAATGAGCAGTTCTTC.

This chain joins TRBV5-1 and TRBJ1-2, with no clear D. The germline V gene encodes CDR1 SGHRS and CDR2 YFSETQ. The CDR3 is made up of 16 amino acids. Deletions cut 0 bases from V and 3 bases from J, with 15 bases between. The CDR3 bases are TGCGCCAGCAGCTTGGAGTTGCGTAGGAGGGACTATGGCTACACCTTC. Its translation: CASSLELRRRDYGYTF.

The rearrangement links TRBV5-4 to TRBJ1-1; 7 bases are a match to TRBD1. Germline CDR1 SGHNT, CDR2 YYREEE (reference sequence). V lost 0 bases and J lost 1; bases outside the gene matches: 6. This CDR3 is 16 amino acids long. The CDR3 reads CASSLGAGGPNTEAFF. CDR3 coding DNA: TGTGCCAGCAGCTTGGGGGCAGGGGGACCGAACACTGAAGCTTTCTTT. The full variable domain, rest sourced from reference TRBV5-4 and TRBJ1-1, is ETGVTQSPTHLIKTRGQQVTLRCSSQSGHNTVSWYQQALGQGPQFIFQYYREEENGRGNFPPRFSGLQFPNYSSELNVNALELDDSALYLCASSLGAGGPNTEAFFGQGTRLTVV.

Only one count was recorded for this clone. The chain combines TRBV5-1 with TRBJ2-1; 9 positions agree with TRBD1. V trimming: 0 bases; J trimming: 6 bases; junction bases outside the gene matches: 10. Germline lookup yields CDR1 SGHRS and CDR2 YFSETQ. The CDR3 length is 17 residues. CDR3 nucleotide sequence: TGCGCCAGCAGCTTGGAACGATCGGGACAGGGAGGCAATGAGCAGTTCTTC. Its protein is CASSLERSGQGGNEQFF. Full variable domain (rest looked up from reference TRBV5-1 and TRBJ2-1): KAGVTQTPRYLIKTRGQQVTLSCSPISGHRSVSWYQQTPGQGLQFLFEYFSETQRNKGNFPGRFSGRQFSNSRSEMNVSTLELGDSALYLCASSLERSGQGGNEQFFGPGTRLTVL.

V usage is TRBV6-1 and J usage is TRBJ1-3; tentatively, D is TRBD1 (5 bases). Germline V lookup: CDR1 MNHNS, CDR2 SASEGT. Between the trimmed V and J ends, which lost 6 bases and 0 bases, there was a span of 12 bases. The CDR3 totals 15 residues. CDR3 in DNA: TGTGCCAGCAGAGAGACACAGGACTCTGGAAACACCATATATTTT. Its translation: CASRETQDSGNTIYF.

Here the CDR3 reads CASSGRDSSTDTQYF. As DNA, the CDR3 is TGTGCCAGCAGTGGAAGGGACAGTAGCACAGATACGCAGTATTTT. The J gene is TRBJ2-3, the V gene TRBV2; 7 bases fit TRBD1. The CDR3 runs 15 residues. Germline V lookup: CDR1 SNHLY, CDR2 FYNNEI. Trimming cost V 4 bases and J 0 bases; bases outside gene matches: 4.

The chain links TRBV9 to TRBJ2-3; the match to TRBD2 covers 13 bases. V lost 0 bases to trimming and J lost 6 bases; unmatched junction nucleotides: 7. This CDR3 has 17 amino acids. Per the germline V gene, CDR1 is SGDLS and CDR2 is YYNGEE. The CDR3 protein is CASSVGATSGGDDTQYF. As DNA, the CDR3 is TGTGCCAGCAGCGTAGGGGCAACTAGCGGGGGGGACGATACGCAGTATTTT.

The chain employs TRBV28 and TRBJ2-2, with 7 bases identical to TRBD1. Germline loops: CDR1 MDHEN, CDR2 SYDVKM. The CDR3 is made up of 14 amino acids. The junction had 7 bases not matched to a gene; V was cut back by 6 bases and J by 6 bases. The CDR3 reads CASSPTGVAGELFF. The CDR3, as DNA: TGTGCCAGCAGCCCCACAGGGGTAGCCGGGGAGCTGTTTTTT.

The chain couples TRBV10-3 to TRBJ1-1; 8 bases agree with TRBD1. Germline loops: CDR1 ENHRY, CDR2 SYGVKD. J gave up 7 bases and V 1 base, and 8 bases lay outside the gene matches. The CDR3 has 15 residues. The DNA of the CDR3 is TGTGCCATCAGTGAGTGGGGGCAGGGGGCAGGTGAAGCTTTCTTT. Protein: CAISEWGQGAGEAFF.

CDR3 DNA: TGTGCCAGCAGCTTGACAGGAGGCACTGAAGCTTTCTTT. This sequence encodes CASSLTGGTEAFF. The chain couples TRBV7-3 to TRBJ1-1; TRBD1 might be the D (6 bases). There are 13 residues in the CDR3. CDR1 is SGHTA and CDR2 is FQGTGA in the germline V gene. V was clipped by 3 bases and J by 4 bases, with 9 bases between them.

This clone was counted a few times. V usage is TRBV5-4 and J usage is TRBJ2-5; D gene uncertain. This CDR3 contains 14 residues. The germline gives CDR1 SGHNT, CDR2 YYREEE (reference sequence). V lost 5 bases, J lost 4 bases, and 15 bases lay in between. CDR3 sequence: CASRLSSHPETQYF. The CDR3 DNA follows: TGTGCCAGCAGGTTATCGAGTCACCCAGAGACCCAGTACTTC. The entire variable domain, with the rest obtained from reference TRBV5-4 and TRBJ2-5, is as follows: ETGVTQSPTHLIKTRGQQVTLRCSSQSGHNTVSWYQQALGQGPQFIFQYYREEENGRGNFPPRFSGLQFPNYSSELNVNALELDDSALYLCASRLSSHPETQYFGPGTRLLVL.